One sample yielded the 25 T cell receptor beta chains listed below, sequenced in a study of beta chain features in type 1 diabetes. Every isolated RNA sample was fully reverse transcribed, so sequencing captured expressed TCRB transcripts. Clones were read by immunoSEQ multiplex PCR, and TCRdb kept only the in-frame ones, dropping some. The sample gives some 150,000 clones, 9.5% to 10% of which show up once; nearly 0.65% is in the top ten. Input material: central memory CD4+ T cells from blood. Every receptor here comes from a woman in her thirties or forties in good health.

This clone has a handful of counts. The genes are TRBV9 and TRBJ1-1; tentative D call: TRBD1 (6 bases). This CDR3 is built from 14 residues. CDR1 and CDR2 from the germline V gene are SGDLS and YYNGEE. V dropped 0 bases and J dropped 6 bases, with 12 bases sitting between them. The CDR3 here is CASSVGLGAAEAFF. The CDR3 bases are TGTGCCAGCAGCGTAGGACTGGGGGCGGCTGAAGCTTTCTTT.

The chain carries TRBV9 and TRBJ2-6; D ambiguous. This CDR3 contains 15 residues. V lost 4 bases and J 2 bases, leaving 10 bases between the germline ends. The V gene's germline CDR1 is SGDLS and CDR2 YYNGEE. CDR3 DNA: TGTGCCAGCAGCCTAGACAATCCTGGGGCCAACGTCCTGACTTTC. Translating it yields CASSLDNPGANVLTF. Full variable domain (remainder filled in from reference TRBV9 and TRBJ2-6): DSGVTQTPKHLITATGQRVTLRCSPRSGDLSVYWYQQSLDQGLQFLIQYYNGEERAKGNILERFSAQQFPDLHSELNLSSLELGDSALYFCASSLDNPGANVLTFGAGSRLTVL.

This chain joins TRBV7-2 and TRBJ2-1, with TRBD2 matching over 9 bases. CDR1 and CDR2 (germline): SGHTA, FQGNSA. The CDR3 sequence is 15 residues long. The J segment lost 4 bases and the V segment lost 5 bases, leaving 6 bases of the junction unmatched. In nucleotides, the CDR3 is TGTGCCAGCAGCCTAGTAGCGGGGGTGTACAATGAGCAGTTCTTC. It is translated as CASSLVAGVYNEQFF. The variable domain in full, completed from reference TRBV7-2 and TRBJ2-1, reads GAGVSQSPSNKVTEKGKDVELRCDPISGHTALYWYRQSLGQGLEFLIYFQGNSAPDKSGLPSDRFSAERTGGSVSTLTIQRTQQEDSAVYLCASSLVAGVYNEQFFGPGTRLTVL.

The chain combines TRBV7-7 with TRBJ2-7; maybe TRBD1 (6 bases). This CDR3 has 13 residues. Between the trimmed V and J ends, which lost 1 base and 3 bases, there was a span of 7 bases. Germline values: CDR1 SSHAT, CDR2 FNYEAQ (reference sequence). The CDR3 reads CASSLGQDYEQYF. In nucleotides, the CDR3 is TGTGCCAGCAGCTTAGGACAGGACTACGAGCAGTACTTC.

There are many counts of this clone. The chain joins TRBV11-2 to TRBJ2-3; tentative D call: TRBD1 (6 bases). This CDR3 is 16 amino acids long. Trimming shortened V by 1 base and J by 3 bases, and 14 bases separated the two germline ends. The germline gives CDR1 SGHAT, CDR2 FQNNGV. CDR3 coding DNA: TGTGCCAGCAGCTTAGTTAGGGGGTCGGAAACAGATACGCAGTATTTT. As protein: CASSLVRGSETDTQYF.

This clone was found once. V gene TRBV7-6 combines with J gene TRBJ2-7; maybe TRBD2 (5 bases). Germline assignment: CDR1 SGHVS and CDR2 FNYEAQ. This CDR3 contains 17 residues. V was pared by 6 bases and J by 1 base, with 22 bases between. This chain's CDR3 is CASRPNPARAGSYEQYF. In DNA, the CDR3 is TGTGCCAGCAGACCAAATCCCGCGAGGGCTGGGTCCTACGAGCAGTACTTC. The full variable domain, its missing parts supplied by reference TRBV7-6 and TRBJ2-7, is GAGVSQSPRYKVTKRGQDVALRCDPISGHVSLYWYRQALGQGPEFLTYFNYEAQQDKSGLPNDRFSAERPEGSISTLTIQRTEQRDSAMYRCASRPNPARAGSYEQYFGPGTRLTVT.

This clone has just a few counts. The CDR3 region is CASSLAPSGGGDGYTF. Here the CDR3 DNA reads TGTGCCAGCAGCTTAGCTCCCTCTGGGGGAGGCGATGGCTACACCTTC. The rearrangement joins TRBV7-6 to TRBJ1-2, with D maybe TRBD1 (5 bases). The CDR3 is 16 residues long. V was pared by 0 bases and J by 6 bases, with 17 bases between. Germline V gene sequence: CDR1 SGHVS, CDR2 FNYEAQ.

This clone has just a few counts. V and J are TRBV6-5 and TRBJ1-6, with 11 bases identical to TRBD1. V dropped 6 bases and J dropped 10; count of bases not matched to a gene: 5. From germline, CDR1 is MNHEY and CDR2 SVGAGI. The CDR3 totals 14 residues. CDR3 sequence reads: CASSRDRGKSPLHF. Written as DNA, the CDR3 is TGTGCCAGCAGCCGGGACAGGGGGAAATCACCCCTCCACTTT.

Points on this clone: The junction departs from the called germline gene at one end, perhaps through a read error. The chain recombines TRBV7-9 with TRBJ1-1; 7 nucleotides line up with TRBD1. The CDR3 has 14 residues. CDR1 SEHNR and CDR2 FQNEAQ come from the germline V gene (reference sequence). The DNA of the CDR3 is TGCGCCAGCAGCTTGACAGGGCAGAACACTGAAGCTTTCTTT. Amino acids: CASSLTGQNTEAFF. Filled out from reference TRBV7-9 and TRBJ1-1, the complete variable domain reads DTGVSQNPRHKITKRGQNVTFRCDPISEHNRLYWYRQTLGQGPEFLTYFQNEAQLEKSRLLSDRFSAERPKGSFSTLEIQRTEQGDSAMYLCASSLTGQNTEAFFGQGTRLTVV.

This chain links TRBV29-1 with TRBJ2-5; 10 bases fit TRBD2. The J segment lost 6 bases and the V segment lost 5 bases, leaving 12 bases of the junction unmatched. The germline gives CDR1 SQVTM, CDR2 ANQGSEA. The CDR3 extends over 15 amino acids. The CDR3 DNA is TGCAGCGTTTTCCTGCCGGGACTAGCGTCAAAGACCCAGTACTTC. Protein product: CSVFLPGLASKTQYF.

This clone was seen only a few times. V usage is TRBV6-1 and J usage is TRBJ1-5; TRBD1 might be the D (5 bases). There are 15 residues in the CDR3. From germline, CDR1 is MNHNS and CDR2 SASEGT. Trimming removed 5 bases at V and 7 bases at J, with 18 bases between. This CDR3 is CASSKDEAGWQPQHF. The CDR3 DNA reads TGTGCCAGCAGTAAGGATGAGGCAGGGTGGCAGCCCCAGCATTTT.

The genes are TRBV29-1 and TRBJ2-1; 7 bases are shared with TRBD1. This CDR3 region has 14 residues. Germline V gives CDR1 SQVTM, CDR2 ANQGSEA. Trimming removed 8 bases from V and 2 bases from J; junction bases left unmatched: 9. CDR3 nucleotides: TGCAGCAGCACCGGGACAGAAGCCTACAATGAGCAGTTCTTC. Translated, it gives CSSTGTEAYNEQFF.

This clone was found a few times. At one boundary the junction diverges from the germline segment, which might be a read error. This chain connects TRBV29-1 to TRBJ1-3; TRBD1 might be the D (6 bases). This CDR3 contains 14 residues. Looked up from germline, CDR1 is SQVTM and CDR2 is ANQGSEA. The CDR3 DNA follows: TGCAGCGTGGAAGGGACACTGACTGGAAACACCATATATTTT. Protein sequence: CSVEGTLTGNTIYF.

The V call is TRBV25-1, the J call TRBJ1-5, with a weak D call TRBD1 (6 bases). This CDR3 region has 15 residues. Germline V gives CDR1 MGHDK, CDR2 SYGVNS. The germline V and J ends were trimmed by 5 bases and 3 bases, with 14 bases remaining between them. The CDR3: CASSTNTGPNQPQHF. The CDR3 DNA reads as TGTGCCAGCAGTACAAACACAGGGCCCAATCAGCCCCAGCATTTT.

This clone has just a few counts. Other DNA sequences in this specimen translate into the identical CDR3. The chain joins TRBV7-2 to TRBJ2-2, with unresolved D. Germline CDR1 SGHTA, CDR2 FQGNSA. The V end lost 5 bases, the J end lost 7 bases, and 11 bases lay between the germline ends. The CDR3 has 13 residues. In DNA form, the CDR3 reads TGTGCCAGCAGCCAGGTTAGAAGCGGGGAGCTGTTTTTT. Translated, it gives CASSQVRSGELFF. Supplemented by reference TRBV7-2 and TRBJ2-2, the full variable domain reads GAGVSQSPSNKVTEKGKDVELRCDPISGHTALYWYRQSLGQGLEFLIYFQGNSAPDKSGLPSDRFSAERTGGSVSTLTIQRTQQEDSAVYLCASSQVRSGELFFGEGSRLTVL.

The table lists this clone with a few counts. Other nucleotide sequences in the sample specify the same CDR3. The V and J genes are TRBV5-1 and TRBJ1-5; D is perhaps TRBD1 (6 bases). The ends were cut back, 0 bases at V and 0 bases at J, with 7 bases in the middle. This CDR3 has 15 amino acids. CDR1 and CDR2 (germline): SGHRS, YFSETQ. DNA of the CDR3: TGCGCCAGCAGCTTGGGACAGGATAGCAATCAGCCCCAGCATTTT. Protein sequence: CASSLGQDSNQPQHF.

The chain uses TRBV4-2 and TRBJ1-1; TRBD1 agrees at 7 bases. Trimming took 1 base from V and 4 from J; bases not matched to a gene: 6. The CDR3 loop spans 15 amino acids. CDR1 and CDR2 from the germline V gene are LGHNA and YNFKEQ. The CDR3 is CASSQGNRGATEAFF. The CDR3 DNA reads as TGTGCCAGCAGCCAAGGAAACAGGGGTGCCACTGAAGCTTTCTTT.

The V call is TRBV5-1, the J call TRBJ2-6; no reliable D call. The V gene's germline CDR1 is SGHRS and CDR2 YFSETQ. This CDR3 has 15 amino acids. Trimming pared 0 bases from V and 2 bases from J, leaving 6 bases between. The CDR3 DNA sequence: TGCGCCAGCAGCTTGGACGGTACTGGGGCCAACGTCCTGACTTTC. Translating gives CASSLDGTGANVLTF.

The chain carries TRBV6-5 and TRBJ2-7; no clear D. V lost 6 bases and J lost 1, with 4 bases in between. CDR3 length equals 11 residues. The germline gives CDR1 MNHEY, CDR2 SVGAGI. CDR3 sequence (DNA): TGTGCCAGCAGCCAATCCTACGAGCAGTACTTC. Translating gives CASSQSYEQYF.

This rearrangement joins TRBV7-2 to TRBJ2-5; TRBD2 might be the D (6 bases). Trimming removed 4 bases at V and 1 base at J, with 16 bases between. This CDR3 has 16 residues. Germline V gene data show CDR1 as SGHTA and CDR2 as FQGNSA. The CDR3 here is CASSSRRSGFQETQYF. CDR3 in DNA: TGTGCCAGCAGCTCCAGACGTAGCGGATTCCAAGAGACCCAGTACTTC.

This chain joins TRBV5-6 and TRBJ1-5; 8 bases are shared with TRBD1. Losses at the gene ends were 4 bases for V and 6 bases for J; bases not matched to a gene: 3. Germline loops: CDR1 SGHDT, CDR2 YYEEEE. The CDR3 consists of 13 residues. In nucleotides, the CDR3 is TGTGCCAGCAGCCAGACAGGGGCTCAGCCCCAGCATTTT. This codes for CASSQTGAQPQHF.

This clone was seen ten or more times. CDR3: CASSRDRVNNEQFF. Here the CDR3 DNA reads TGTGCCAGCAGCCGCGACAGGGTTAACAATGAGCAGTTCTTC. The genes are TRBV5-4 and TRBJ2-1; TRBD1 agrees at 7 bases. The CDR3 consists of 14 residues. Germline V gene sequence: CDR1 SGHNT, CDR2 YYREEE (reference sequence). The V and J ends lost 4 bases and 5 bases, in that order; junction bases with no gene match: 6. The full variable domain, its missing parts supplied by reference TRBV5-4 and TRBJ2-1, is ETGVTQSPTHLIKTRGQQVTLRCSSQSGHNTVSWYQQALGQGPQFIFQYYREEENGRGNFPPRFSGLQFPNYSSELNVNALELDDSALYLCASSRDRVNNEQFFGPGTRLTVL.

Ten or more counts support this clone. The V gene is TRBV9, the J gene TRBJ1-5; tentative D call: TRBD1 (6 bases). The CDR3 has 14 amino acids. Germline CDR1 SGDLS, CDR2 YYNGEE. V lost 3 bases and J lost 6, with 13 bases in between. The CDR3 reads CASSGGGRVQPQHF. DNA of the CDR3: TGTGCCAGCAGCGGGGGGGGGCGAGTTCAGCCCCAGCATTTT. Full variable domain (missing parts from reference TRBV9 and TRBJ1-5): DSGVTQTPKHLITATGQRVTLRCSPRSGDLSVYWYQQSLDQGLQFLIQYYNGEERAKGNILERFSAQQFPDLHSELNLSSLELGDSALYFCASSGGGRVQPQHFGDGTRLSIL.

This sequence joins TRBV4-1 and TRBJ1-1, with 7 bases matching TRBD1. After removal of 6 bases from V and 2 bases from J, the junction contained 6 bases not matched to a gene. The CDR3 covers 14 residues. CDR1 is MGHRA, CDR2 YSYEKL, per germline. Here the CDR3 DNA reads TGCGCCAGCAGGCGACAGGGTAGAAACACTGAAGCTTTCTTT. Translation gives CASRRQGRNTEAFF.

J is TRBJ2-3 and V is TRBV5-1, with TRBD2 matching over 8 bases. Trimming removed 0 bases from V and 0 bases from J; junction bases left unmatched: 0. This CDR3 has 15 amino acids. Germline CDR1 and CDR2: SGHRS and YFSETQ. In DNA, the CDR3 is TGCGCCAGCAGCTTGGCGGGGGGGAGCACAGATACGCAGTATTTT. It specifies CASSLAGGSTDTQYF.